This T cell receptor (beta chain) was sequenced during a study of blood T cells in healthy people across ages. Whole-study findings and limits: CMV infection status of these donors was not known. Investigators viewed diversity estimates from one million T cells as underestimates, the study reported.

This clonotype was observed a handful of times. The antigen remains undetermined. The V segment lost 0 bases and the J segment 4 bases; nucleotides outside the gene matches: 3. Germline assignment: CDR1 MNHEY and CDR2 SVGAGI. The CDR3 consists of 14 residues. There were healthy Caucasian individuals from Russia, aged roughly 6 to 100, serving as donors. A second about 7 to 12 cycle PCR used barcoded and J-beta primers. TCRdb reprocessed the 5' RACE reads via MiXCR and lists one record per CDR3 protein. This table holds approximately 780,000 distinct CDR3 sequences, roughly 24% found once. The sample also formed part of further work on T cells of mothers and their children. From that second work: Related mother-child pairs shared marginally more repertoire than unrelated pairs, though not significantly.

V gene TRBV6-5 combines with J gene TRBJ2-7; 7 nucleotides match TRBD1. This clonotype was sampled from a boy younger than 18 in good health. The specimen sequenced was blood. CDR3 bases: TGTGCCAGCAGTTACTCGTACAGGGGATACGAGCAGTACTTC. Amino acids: CASSYSYRGYEQYF.